This paragraph reports one T cell receptor beta chain. This specimen belongs to a study of blood T cell repertoires in COVID-19. Study context: Both acute and convalescent COVID-19 samples were obtained from the United States, Italy and Spain. Nucleic acid was either cDNA or gDNA, and it came from T cells, B-cell-depleted T cells, or PBMCs.

CDR1 SGHRS and CDR2 YFSETQ come from the germline V gene. The germline V and J ends were trimmed by 0 bases and 6 bases, with 10 bases remaining between them. The CDR3 is 13 residues long. Original methodology: Scientists estimated how many nucleated cells there were by amplifying reference gene primers. Sequencing was performed with immunoSEQ multiplex PCR; in TCRdb, only in-frame clones are kept and a portion is missing. V, J and clone size were drawn from that table, and D and trimming were deduced from the DNA. The data show around 81,000 clones, roughly 86% seen once. The V and J genes are TRBV5-1 and TRBJ2-7, with D perhaps TRBD2 (5 bases). The clonotype originates from a man aged 65-85 years with acute or convalescent COVID-19. The sequencing input was peripheral blood. The CDR3 loop reads CASSLAGKSEQYF. The CDR3 DNA follows: TGCGCCAGCAGCTTGGCGGGGAAATCCGAGCAGTACTTC.